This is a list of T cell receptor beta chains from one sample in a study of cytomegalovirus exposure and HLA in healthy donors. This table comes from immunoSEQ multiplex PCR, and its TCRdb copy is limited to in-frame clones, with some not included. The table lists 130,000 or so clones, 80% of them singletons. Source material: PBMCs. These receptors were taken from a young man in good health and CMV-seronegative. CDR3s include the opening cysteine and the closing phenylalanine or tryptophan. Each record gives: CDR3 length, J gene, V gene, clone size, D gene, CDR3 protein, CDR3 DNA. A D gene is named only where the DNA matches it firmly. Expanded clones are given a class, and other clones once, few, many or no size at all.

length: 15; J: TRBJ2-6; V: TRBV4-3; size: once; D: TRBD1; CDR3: CASSQGTGGGNVLTF; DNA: TGCGCCAGCAGCCAGGGGACAGGGGGCGGCAACGTCCTGACTTTC
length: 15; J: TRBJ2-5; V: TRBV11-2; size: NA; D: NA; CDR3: CASSLIPGSGETQYF; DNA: TGTGCCAGCAGCTTAATCCCCGGGAGCGGTGAGACCCAGTACTTC
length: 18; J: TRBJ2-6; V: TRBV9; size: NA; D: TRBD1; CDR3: CASSFGQGDFSGANVLTF; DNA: TGTGCCAGCAGCTTCGGACAGGGAGACTTCTCTGGGGCCAACGTCCTGACTTTC
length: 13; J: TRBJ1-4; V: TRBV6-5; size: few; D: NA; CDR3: CASRGRPNEKLFF; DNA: TGTGCCAGCAGGGGGCGCCCTAATGAAAAACTGTTTTTT
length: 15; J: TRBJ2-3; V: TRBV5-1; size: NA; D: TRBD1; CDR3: CASSLGGAGTDTQYF; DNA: TGCGCCAGCAGCTTAGGGGGCGCGGGCACAGATACGCAGTATTTT
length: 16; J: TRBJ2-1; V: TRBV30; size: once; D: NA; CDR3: CAWSTGWGRSYNEQFF; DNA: TGTGCCTGGAGCACCGGGTGGGGGCGGTCATACAATGAGCAGTTCTTC
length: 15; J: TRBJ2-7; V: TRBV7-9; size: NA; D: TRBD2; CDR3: CASSTYDSGTYEQYF; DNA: TGTGCCAGCAGCACCTACGATAGCGGGACCTACGAGCAGTACTTC
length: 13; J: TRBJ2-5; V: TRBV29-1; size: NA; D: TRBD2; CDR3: CSVETSGEETQYF; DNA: TGCAGCGTTGAGACTAGCGGGGAAGAGACCCAGTACTTC
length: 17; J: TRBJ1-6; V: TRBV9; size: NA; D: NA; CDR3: CASSAPRNGAYNSPLHF; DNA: TGTGCCAGCAGCGCCCCCCGGAACGGGGCCTATAATTCACCCCTCCACTTT
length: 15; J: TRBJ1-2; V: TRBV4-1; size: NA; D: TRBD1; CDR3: CASSQDAGGNYGYTF; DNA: TGCGCCAGCAGCCAAGACGCAGGGGGGAACTATGGCTACACCTTC
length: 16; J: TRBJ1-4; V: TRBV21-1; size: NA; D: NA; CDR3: CASRPKDDRGREKLFF; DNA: TGTGCCAGCAGGCCTAAAGATGACAGGGGGAGGGAAAAACTGTTTTTT
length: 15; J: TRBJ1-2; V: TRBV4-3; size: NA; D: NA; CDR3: CASSPRTQTNYGYTF; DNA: TGCGCCAGCAGCCCAAGGACACAGACTAACTATGGCTACACCTTC
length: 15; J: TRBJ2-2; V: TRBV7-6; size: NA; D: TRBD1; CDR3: CASSSDRGSTGELFF; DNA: TGTGCCAGCAGCTCGGACAGGGGGAGCACCGGGGAGCTGTTTTTT
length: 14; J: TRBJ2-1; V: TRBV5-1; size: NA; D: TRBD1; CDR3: CASSTGTGGNEQFF; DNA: TGCGCCAGCAGCACCGGGACAGGGGGCAATGAGCAGTTCTTC
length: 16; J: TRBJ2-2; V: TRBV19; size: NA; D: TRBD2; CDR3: CATREGPGRFTGELFF; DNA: TGTGCCACCCGGGAGGGGCCGGGTCGTTTCACCGGGGAGCTGTTTTTT
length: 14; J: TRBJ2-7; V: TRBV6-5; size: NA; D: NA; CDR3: CASSYRRLGYEQYF; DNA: TGTGCCAGCAGTTACCGGCGGTTGGGTTACGAGCAGTACTTC
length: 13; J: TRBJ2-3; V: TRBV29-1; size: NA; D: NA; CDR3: CSAQPPGTDTQYF; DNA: TGCAGCGCTCAACCGCCGGGCACAGATACGCAGTATTTT
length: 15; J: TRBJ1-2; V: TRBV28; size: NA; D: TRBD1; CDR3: CASSSETGALYGYTF; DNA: TGTGCCAGCAGTTCAGAGACAGGGGCCCTATATGGCTACACCTTC
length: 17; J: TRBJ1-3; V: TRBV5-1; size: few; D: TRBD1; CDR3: CASSLGGTGGSGNTIYF; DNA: TGCGCCAGCAGCCTAGGGGGGACAGGGGGCTCTGGAAACACCATATATTTT
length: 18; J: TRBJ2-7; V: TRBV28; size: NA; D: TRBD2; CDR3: CASSFQTSGGPYSYEQYF; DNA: TGTGCCAGCAGTTTCCAGACTAGCGGGGGCCCTTACTCCTACGAGCAGTACTTC
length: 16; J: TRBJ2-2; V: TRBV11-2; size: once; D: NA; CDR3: CASSLAPGEGTGELFF; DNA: TGTGCCAGCAGCTTAGCCCCGGGAGAGGGCACCGGGGAGCTGTTTTTT
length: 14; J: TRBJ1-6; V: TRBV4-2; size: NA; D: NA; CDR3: CASSQDRVESPLHF; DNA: TGTGCCAGCAGCCAAGATCGGGTGGAGTCACCCCTCCACTTT
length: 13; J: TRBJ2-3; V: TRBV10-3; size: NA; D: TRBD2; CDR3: CAISGGAGGTQYF; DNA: TGTGCCATCAGTGGGGGAGCGGGGGGTACGCAGTATTTT
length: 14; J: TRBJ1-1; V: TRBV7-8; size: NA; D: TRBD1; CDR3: CASSSQGGITEAFF; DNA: TGTGCCAGCAGCTCGCAGGGGGGAATCACTGAAGCTTTCTTT
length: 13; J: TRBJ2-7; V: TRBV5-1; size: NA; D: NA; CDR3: CASSPGERYEQYF; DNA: TGCGCCAGCAGCCCGGGGGAACGCTACGAGCAGTACTTC
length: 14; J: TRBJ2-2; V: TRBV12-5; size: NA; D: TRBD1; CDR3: CWDGQGVDTGELFF; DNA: TGCTGGGACGGCCAGGGGGTCGACACCGGGGAGCTGTTTTTT
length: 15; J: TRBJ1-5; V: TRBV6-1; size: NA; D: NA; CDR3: CASSGWGYSNQPQHF; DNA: TGTGCCAGCAGTGGCTGGGGCTATAGCAATCAGCCCCAGCATTTT
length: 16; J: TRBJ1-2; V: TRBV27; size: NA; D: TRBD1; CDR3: CASSAQGQHFNYGYTF; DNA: TGTGCCAGCAGTGCCCAGGGACAGCATTTTAACTATGGCTACACCTTC
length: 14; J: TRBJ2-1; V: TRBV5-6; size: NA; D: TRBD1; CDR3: CASSPLRQGAEQFF; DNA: TGTGCCAGCAGCCCCCTGAGGCAGGGGGCTGAGCAGTTCTTC
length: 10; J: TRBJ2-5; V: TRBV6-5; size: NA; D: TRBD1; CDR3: CATEDRVQYF; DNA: TGTGCCACGGAGGACAGGGTCCAGTACTTC
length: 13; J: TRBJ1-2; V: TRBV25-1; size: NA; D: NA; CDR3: CASSERQGYGYTF; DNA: TGTGCCAGCAGTGAGAGGCAGGGCTATGGCTACACCTTC
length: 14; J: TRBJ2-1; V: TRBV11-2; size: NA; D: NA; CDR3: CASSLVQVMSEQFF; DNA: TGTGCCAGCAGCTTAGTACAGGTTATGAGTGAGCAGTTCTTC
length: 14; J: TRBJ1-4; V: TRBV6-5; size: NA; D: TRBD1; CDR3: CASSYGTGDEKLFF; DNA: TGTGCCAGCAGTTACGGGACAGGGGACGAAAAACTGTTTTTT
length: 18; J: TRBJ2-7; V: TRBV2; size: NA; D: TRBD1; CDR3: CASSYGPTGLKGSYEQYF; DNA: TGTGCCAGCAGTTACGGCCCGACAGGGCTGAAGGGCTCCTACGAGCAGTACTTC
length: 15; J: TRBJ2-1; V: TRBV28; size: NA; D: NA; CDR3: CASTDSVFDYNEQFF; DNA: TGTGCCAGCACCGACAGCGTTTTCGACTACAATGAGCAGTTCTTC
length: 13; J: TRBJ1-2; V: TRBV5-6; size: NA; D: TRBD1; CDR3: CASSSTGGRGYTF; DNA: TGTGCCAGCAGCTCCACAGGGGGCCGTGGCTACACCTTC
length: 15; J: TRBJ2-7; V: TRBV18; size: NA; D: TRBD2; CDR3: CASSYGLAGAYEQYF; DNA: TGTGCCAGCTCATACGGACTAGCGGGGGCCTACGAGCAGTACTTC
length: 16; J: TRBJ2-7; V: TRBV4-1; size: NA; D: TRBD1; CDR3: CASSQRWTGEGGEQYF; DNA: TGCGCCAGCAGCCAACGCTGGACAGGGGAAGGGGGCGAGCAGTACTTC
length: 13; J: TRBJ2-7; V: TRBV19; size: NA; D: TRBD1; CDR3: CASSIRTGSEQYF; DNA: TGTGCCAGTAGTATAAGGACAGGGAGCGAGCAGTACTTC
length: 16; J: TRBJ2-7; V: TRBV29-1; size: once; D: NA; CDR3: CSVEDRWQSEGYEQYF; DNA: TGCAGCGTTGAAGATCGCTGGCAGTCAGAGGGCTACGAGCAGTACTTC
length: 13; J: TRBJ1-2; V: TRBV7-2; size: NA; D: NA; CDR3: CASSLEDYYGYTF; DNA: TGTGCCAGCAGCTTAGAGGACTACTATGGCTACACCTTC
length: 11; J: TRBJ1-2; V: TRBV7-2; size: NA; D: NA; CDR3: CASSKGDLLHF; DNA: TGTGCCAGCAGCAAGGGGGACCTGCTCCACTTC
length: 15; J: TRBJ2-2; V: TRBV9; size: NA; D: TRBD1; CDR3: CASSVRDSPTGELFF; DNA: TGTGCCAGCAGCGTACGGGACAGTCCGACCGGGGAGCTGTTTTTT
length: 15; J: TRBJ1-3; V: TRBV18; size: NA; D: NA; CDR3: CASSPPLSSGNTIYF; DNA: TGTGCCAGCTCACCACCGCTCAGCTCTGGAAACACCATATATTTT
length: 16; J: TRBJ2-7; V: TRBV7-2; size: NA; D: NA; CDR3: CASSLGYSLRSYEQYF; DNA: TGTGCCAGCAGCTTAGGTTACTCCCTACGTTCCTACGAGCAGTACTTC